The sequence of this T cell receptor (beta chain) was determined in a study of shared clonotypes between healthy human individuals. Study-wide results and caveats: The study's rarefaction showed incomplete sorted-subset sequencing despite large depth.

Terminally differentiated effector memory CD45RA+ cells were excluded from the naive CD8 cells, which were CD45RO-negative and positively selected for CCR7. This table comes from immunoSEQ multiplex PCR, and its TCRdb copy is limited to in-frame clones, with some not included. The sample shows just over 2,000,000 clones, approximately 95% of them seen only once. Comment on this clone: Its antigen remains unknown.

This clonotype was obtained from a man aged 18 to 30 in good health. The sample consisted of naive CD8+ T cells sorted from blood.

The CDR3 bases are TGTGCCAGCAGTGAACTGACAGGGAACACTGAAGCTTTCTTT. Its translation is CASSELTGNTEAFF. The V call is TRBV2, the J call TRBJ1-1; D possibly corresponds to TRBD1 (6 bases). CDR3 length equals 14 residues. Germline values: CDR1 SNHLY, CDR2 FYNNEI. V was cut by 2 bases and J by 1 base, with 8 bases left in between.